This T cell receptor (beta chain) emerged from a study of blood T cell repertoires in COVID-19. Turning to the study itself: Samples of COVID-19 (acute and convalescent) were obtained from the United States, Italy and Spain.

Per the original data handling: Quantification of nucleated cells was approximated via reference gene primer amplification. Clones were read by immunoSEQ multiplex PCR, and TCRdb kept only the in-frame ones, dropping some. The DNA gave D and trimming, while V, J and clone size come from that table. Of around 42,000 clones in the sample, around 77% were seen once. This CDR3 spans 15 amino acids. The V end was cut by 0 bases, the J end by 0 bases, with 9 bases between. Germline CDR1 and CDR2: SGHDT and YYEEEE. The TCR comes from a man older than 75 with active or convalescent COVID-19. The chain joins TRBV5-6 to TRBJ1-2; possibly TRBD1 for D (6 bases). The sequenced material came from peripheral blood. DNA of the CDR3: TGTGCCAGCAGCTTGGCCAGGGGCCCTAACTATGGCTACACCTTC. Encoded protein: CASSLARGPNYGYTF. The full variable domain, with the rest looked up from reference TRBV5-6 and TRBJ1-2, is DAGVTQSPTHLIKTRGQQVTLRCSPKSGHDTVSWYQQALGQGPQFIFQYYEEEERQRGNFPDRFSGHQFPNYSSELNVNALLLGDSALYLCASSLARGPNYGYTFGSGTRLTVV.